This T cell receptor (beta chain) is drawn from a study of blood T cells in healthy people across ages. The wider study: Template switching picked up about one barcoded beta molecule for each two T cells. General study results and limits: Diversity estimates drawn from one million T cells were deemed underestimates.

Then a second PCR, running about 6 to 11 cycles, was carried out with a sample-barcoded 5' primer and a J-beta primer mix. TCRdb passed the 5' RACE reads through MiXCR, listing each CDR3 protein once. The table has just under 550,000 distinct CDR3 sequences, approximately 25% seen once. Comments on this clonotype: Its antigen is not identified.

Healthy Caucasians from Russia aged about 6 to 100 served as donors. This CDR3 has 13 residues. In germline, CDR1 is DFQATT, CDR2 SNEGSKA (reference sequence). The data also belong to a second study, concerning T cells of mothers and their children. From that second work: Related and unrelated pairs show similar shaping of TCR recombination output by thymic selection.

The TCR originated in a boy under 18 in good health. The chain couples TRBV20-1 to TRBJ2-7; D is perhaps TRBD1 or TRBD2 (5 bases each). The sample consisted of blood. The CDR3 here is CSVEGTGDYEQYF. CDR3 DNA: TGCAGCGTAGAGGGGACCGGGGACTACGAGCAGTACTTC.